This T cell receptor (beta chain) stems from a study of a mutant IDH1 vaccine in newly diagnosed glioma. Study information: Vaccines were begun 4-6 weeks after radiotherapy alone, or with temozolomide cycles. Of treated patients, approximately 62% were men and roughly 40% women, averaging 40.4 years. Antecedent treatment encompassed radiotherapy, temozolomide, or their combination; the majority received both.

Concerning this clone: Its antigen remains unknown.

Sample time point: week 23, last vaccination. Vaccine doses each comprised 300 ug of mutant IDH1 20-mer peptide, with topical imiquimod. CDR3 length: 13 amino acids. Germline assignment: CDR1 SNHLY and CDR2 FYNNEI. Trimming took 7 bases from V and 2 from J, leaving 11 bases between them. The repertoire was sequenced with immunoSEQ multiplex PCR; TCRdb's copy has only in-frame clones and lacks some. The data hold roughly 30,000 clones, with around nine tenths observed a single time. This chain uses TRBV2 with TRBJ1-1, with D unresolved. The sequence derives from a man aged 35-49 years with glioma. The sequencing used PBMCs, collected from a glioma patient whose treatment included an IDH1 peptide vaccine. This chain's CDR3 is CASKEGRNTEAFF. The CDR3 nucleotides read TGTGCCAGCAAGGAAGGGAGAAACACTGAAGCTTTCTTT.